The clone carrying this T cell receptor (beta chain) was detected only a few times. Its specificity is unknown. The sample belongs to a study of identical twins. Losses at the gene ends were 5 bases for V and 2 bases for J; bases not matched to a gene: 6. The CDR3 has 16 amino acids. The germline CDR1 and CDR2 sequences are SGHVS and FNYEAQ. Template switching added a universal primer site; cDNA carried unique molecular identifiers. TCRdb called the 5' RACE reads again in MiXCR, with one record for every CDR3 protein. The table lists approximately 490,000 distinct CDR3 sequences, approximately 20% of them singletons, with more than 0.4% in the top ten. Study-wide findings and caveats: Among beta out-of-frame sequences, excess sharing between twins appeared weaker.

This sample also belongs to another study, concerning yellow fever vaccine responses in identical twins.

The receptor's source is a woman in her late teens or twenties in good health. The chain couples TRBV7-6 to TRBJ2-5; 12 nucleotides match TRBD2. Material: CD4+ T cells sorted from blood. CDR3 region: CASSAAGLAGQETQYF. The CDR3 DNA reads as TGTGCCAGCAGCGCAGCGGGACTAGCGGGTCAAGAGACCCAGTACTTC.